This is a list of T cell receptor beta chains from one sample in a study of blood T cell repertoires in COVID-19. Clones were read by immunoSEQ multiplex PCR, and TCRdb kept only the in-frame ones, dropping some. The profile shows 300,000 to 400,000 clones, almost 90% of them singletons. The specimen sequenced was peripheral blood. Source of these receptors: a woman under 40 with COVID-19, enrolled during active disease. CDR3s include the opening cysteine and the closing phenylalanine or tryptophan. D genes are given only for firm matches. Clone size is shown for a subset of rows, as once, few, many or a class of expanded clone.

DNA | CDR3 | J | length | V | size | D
TGCAGCGTTGACAGAAACACAGATACGCAGTATTTT | CSVDRNTDTQYF | TRBJ2-3 | 12 | TRBV29-1 | - | -
TGCGCCAGCAGCTCTGCGGACAGACTACTAGATACGCAGTATTTT | CASSSADRLLDTQYF | TRBJ2-3 | 15 | TRBV5-1 | - | -
TGTGCCAGTAGTATGGGCGACAGGGGGTTGCATCAGCCCCAGCATTTT | CASSMGDRGLHQPQHF | TRBJ1-5 | 16 | TRBV19 | - | TRBD1
TGTGCCAGTAGCAGAGGCACGGGAGGGCAAGAGACCCAGTACTTC | CASSRGTGGQETQYF | TRBJ2-5 | 15 | TRBV19 | - | TRBD2
TGTGCCAGCAGGTTCGAACCGGGCACAGATACGCAGTATTTT | CASRFEPGTDTQYF | TRBJ2-3 | 14 | TRBV27 | - | -
TGTGCCAGCAGCTCACCCGGGACAGGGGTCAATGAGCAGTTCTTC | CASSSPGTGVNEQFF | TRBJ2-1 | 15 | TRBV6-2/TRBV6-3 | - | TRBD1
TGTGCCAGCAGCCCTAGTCGAGACTATGGCTACACCTTC | CASSPSRDYGYTF | TRBJ1-2 | 13 | TRBV7-2 | - | -
TGTGCCAGCAGCGTAGCCACCTGGCCACCCCTCCACTTT | CASSVATWPPLHF | TRBJ1-6 | 13 | TRBV9 | - | -
TGTGCCAGCGGAACGGGAATCCACGAGCAGTACTTC | CASGTGIHEQYF | TRBJ2-7 | 12 | TRBV28 | - | -
TGTGCCTGGAGGGGACAGGCGGCTAATGAAAAACTGTTTTTT | CAWRGQAANEKLFF | TRBJ1-4 | 14 | TRBV30 | - | TRBD1
TGTGCCAGCAGTTACTCCCAGCTGGGCGACAATGAGCAGTTCTTC | CASSYSQLGDNEQFF | TRBJ2-1 | 15 | TRBV6-5 | - | -
TGTGCCAGCAGTTCCAGGTACGAGCAGTACTTC | CASSSRYEQYF | TRBJ2-7 | 11 | TRBV27 | - | -
TGTGCCAGCTCACCGGGTTCCAGGGGCCCGTTTGGCGCTTTCTTT | CASSPGSRGPFGAFF | TRBJ1-1 | 15 | TRBV18 | few | -
TGTGCCAGTAGTATAGGTCCGGGATACTCAAGCACAGATACGCAGTATTTT | CASSIGPGYSSTDTQYF | TRBJ2-3 | 17 | TRBV19 | once | -
TGTGCCAGCAGCGTAGGAGATGACTATGGCTACACCTTC | CASSVGDDYGYTF | TRBJ1-2 | 13 | TRBV9 | - | -
TGTGCCAGCAGTGTTGGATACCGGACTAGAGCCAATGAGCAGTTCTTC | CASSVGYRTRANEQFF | TRBJ2-1 | 16 | TRBV6-2/TRBV6-3 | - | TRBD2
TGTGCCACCAGTGATTTCAGGGCGGGAGGGCCTGATGAGCAGTTCTTC | CATSDFRAGGPDEQFF | TRBJ2-1 | 16 | TRBV24-1 | - | TRBD2
TGTGCCAGCAGTCGGTTTACGGGAGGAGATAATGAGCAGTTCTTC | CASSRFTGGDNEQFF | TRBJ2-1 | 15 | TRBV28 | - | TRBD2
TGTGCCAGCAGAAGTTGGGGGGATGTGTCTGAAGCTTTCTTT | CASRSWGDVSEAFF | TRBJ1-1 | 14 | TRBV25-1 | - | -
TGTGCCAGCAGTCCTCGACAGGGCGGAGAAGCTTTCTTT | CASSPRQGGEAFF | TRBJ1-1 | 13 | TRBV6-6 | - | TRBD1
TGTGCCAGCAGCCAAGTAACTAGCGGGAGTTACGAGCAGTACTTC | CASSQVTSGSYEQYF | TRBJ2-7 | 15 | TRBV4-2 | - | TRBD2
TGTGCCAGCAGTTTAGACGGGTACTATAATTCACCCCTCCACTTT | CASSLDGYYNSPLHF | TRBJ1-6 | 15 | TRBV27 | - | -
TGCGCCAGCAGTTTACAGGGAGGGGGTTCCTACGAGCAGTACTTC | CASSLQGGGSYEQYF | TRBJ2-7 | 15 | TRBV10-2 | - | -
TGTGCCAGCAGCAAATCAACTAGCGGGAGCGGTGGAGGGGCCAACGTCCTGACTTTC | CASSKSTSGSGGGANVLTF | TRBJ2-6 | 19 | TRBV21-1 | - | -
TGTGCCACCAGTGATCCCAGTGTCCCTGAAGCTTTCTTT | CATSDPSVPEAFF | TRBJ1-1 | 13 | TRBV24-1 | few | -
TGTGCCAGCAGCCAAGAGTGGGACTATTACGAGCAGTACTTC | CASSQEWDYYEQYF | TRBJ2-7 | 14 | TRBV3-1/TRBV3-2 | - | TRBD2
TGTGCCAGCAGTGTTGTGCAGACAAACGACGAGCAGTACTTC | CASSVVQTNDEQYF | TRBJ2-7 | 14 | TRBV2 | - | -
TGTGCCAGCAGTTTTAAGAGTGTTATGCAAGAGACCCAGTACTTC | CASSFKSVMQETQYF | TRBJ2-5 | 15 | TRBV28 | - | -
TGTGCCAGCAGTGAAAATCTCAGTGGCTTTCAGCCCCAGCATTTT | CASSENLSGFQPQHF | TRBJ1-5 | 15 | TRBV2 | - | -
TGTGCCAGCAGCCCGGACAGGGGGGGCAGCTATGGCTACACCTTC | CASSPDRGGSYGYTF | TRBJ1-2 | 15 | TRBV5-4 | - | TRBD1
TGTGCCAGCAGCAGGACCGGTGTCTCAGGGGAGACCCAGTACTTC | CASSRTGVSGETQYF | TRBJ2-5 | 15 | TRBV6-5 | - | -
TGTGCCAGCAGTGACCCAGGGGCGCTAGAATATGGCTACACCTTC | CASSDPGALEYGYTF | TRBJ1-2 | 15 | TRBV25-1 | - | -
TGTGCCAGCAGACAACAGGGGTCTGATTCACCCCTCCACTTT | CASRQQGSDSPLHF | TRBJ1-6 | 14 | TRBV7-9 | - | TRBD1
TGTGCCAGCTCACTCGGGAGTTACTCTGGGGCCAACGTCCTGACTTTC | CASSLGSYSGANVLTF | TRBJ2-6 | 16 | TRBV2 | - | -
TGCGCCAGCAGCTCAACATTGGGACAGGGTAACACTGAAGCTTTCTTT | CASSSTLGQGNTEAFF | TRBJ1-1 | 16 | TRBV5-1 | - | TRBD1
TGTGCCAGCAGCGGGCCCGGGGGTGGCAATCAGCCCCAGCATTTT | CASSGPGGGNQPQHF | TRBJ1-5 | 15 | TRBV9 | - | -
TGTGCCAGCAGCTTCGGGAGGGCCAGTAGCCAGACCCAGTACTTC | CASSFGRASSQTQYF | TRBJ2-5 | 15 | TRBV7-2 | - | TRBD2
TGTGCCAGCAGCTTAGAGGGGACAGGGTTTGGGGAGACCCAGTACTTC | CASSLEGTGFGETQYF | TRBJ2-5 | 16 | TRBV7-8 | few | TRBD1
TGTGCCAGCTCACCAGGGCAGACGCAAGAGACCCAGTACTTC | CASSPGQTQETQYF | TRBJ2-5 | 14 | TRBV18 | - | -
TGTGCCTGGAGCGGGGGACAGGGGAAAACCTCCTATAATTCACCCCTCCACTTT | CAWSGGQGKTSYNSPLHF | TRBJ1-6 | 18 | TRBV30 | - | TRBD1
TGTGCCAGCAGTAACGGACTAGCGGTAGATACGCAGTATTTT | CASSNGLAVDTQYF | TRBJ2-3 | 14 | TRBV2 | - | TRBD2
TGCGCCAGCCGCGGACTAGCGGCTAACAATGAGCAGTTCTTC | CASRGLAANNEQFF | TRBJ2-1 | 14 | TRBV5-1 | - | TRBD2
TGTGCCAGCAGTTTAGCAGGACAGGGTTCGGGAGAGACCCAGTACTTC | CASSLAGQGSGETQYF | TRBJ2-5 | 16 | TRBV27 | - | TRBD1
TGTGCCAGTAATACAGGACGGCCATCTGGGGCCAACGTCCTGACTTTC | CASNTGRPSGANVLTF | TRBJ2-6 | 16 | TRBV19 | - | -
TGTGCCAGCAGGACAGGCGCCCGACAGCCCCAGCATTTT | CASRTGARQPQHF | TRBJ1-5 | 13 | TRBV2 | - | -
TGTGCCAGCAGCAGGCGGGAGAAGTCCAATGAGCAGTTCTTC | CASSRREKSNEQFF | TRBJ2-1 | 14 | TRBV11-3 | - | TRBD2
TGCAGCGTTGAAGGGGAGAAACGGGAGACCCAGTACTTC | CSVEGEKRETQYF | TRBJ2-5 | 13 | TRBV29-1 | - | -
TGTGCCAGCAGCAACGATAAGGCGGGAGAAGGTTTTACAGATACGCAGTATTTT | CASSNDKAGEGFTDTQYF | TRBJ2-3 | 18 | TRBV28 | - | TRBD2
TGTGCCAACTCGGACAGGGGAAATTCACCCCTCCACTTT | CANSDRGNSPLHF | TRBJ1-6 | 13 | TRBV10-3 | - | TRBD1
TGTGCCAGCGGAGACCTTTATAGCAATCAGCCCCAGCATTTT | CASGDLYSNQPQHF | TRBJ1-5 | 14 | TRBV7-9 | - | -
TGCAGCGGAGGTCCTACAGATACGCAGTATTTT | CSGGPTDTQYF | TRBJ2-3 | 11 | TRBV29-1 | - | -
TGTGCCTGGAGTGTACTAAGCTTAGCCAAAAACATTCAGTACTTC | CAWSVLSLAKNIQYF | TRBJ2-4 | 15 | TRBV30 | - | -
TGTGCCAGCAGCTCGACCTCCGGGACTAGCAGCACAGATACGCAGTATTTT | CASSSTSGTSSTDTQYF | TRBJ2-3 | 17 | TRBV7-3 | few | TRBD2